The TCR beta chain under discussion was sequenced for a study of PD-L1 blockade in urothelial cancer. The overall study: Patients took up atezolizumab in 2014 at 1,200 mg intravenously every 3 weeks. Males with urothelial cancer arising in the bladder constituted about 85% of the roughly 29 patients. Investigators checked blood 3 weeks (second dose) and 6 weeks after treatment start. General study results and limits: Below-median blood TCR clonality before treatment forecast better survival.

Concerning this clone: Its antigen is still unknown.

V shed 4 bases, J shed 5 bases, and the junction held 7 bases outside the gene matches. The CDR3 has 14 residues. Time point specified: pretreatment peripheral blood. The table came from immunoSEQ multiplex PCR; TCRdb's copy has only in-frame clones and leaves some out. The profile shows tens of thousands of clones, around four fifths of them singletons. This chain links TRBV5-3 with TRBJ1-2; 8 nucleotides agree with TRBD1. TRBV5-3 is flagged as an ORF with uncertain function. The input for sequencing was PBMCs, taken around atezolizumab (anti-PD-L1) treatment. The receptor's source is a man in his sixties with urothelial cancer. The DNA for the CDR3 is TGTGCCAGAAGCCGCAGGGGGCCCCTTTATGGCTACACCTTC. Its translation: CARSRRGPLYGYTF.